This TCR beta chain was documented in a study of T-cell memory formation after mild COVID-19. This CDR3 spans 15 amino acids. The V end lost 6 bases, the J end lost 4 bases, and 19 bases lay between the germline ends. TCRdb reprocessed the 5' RACE reads via MiXCR and lists one record per CDR3 protein. The top ten hold around a fifth of the sample, which has 250,000 to 400,000 distinct CDR3 sequences, roughly an eighth seen once. The sample comprised PBMCs or a T cell subset sorted from them (not recorded which). This chain joins TRBV12-3 or TRBV12-4 and TRBJ2-7; D is tentatively TRBD1 or TRBD2 (7 bases each). The receptor was derived from a man between 18 and 29 years old who had mild COVID-19 (a few samples of this study predate the infection). Cell type and time point are not known. The CDR3 nucleotides read TGTGCCAGCAGATGGGGAGGGGGCTCGGGATACGAGCAGTACTTC. This translates into CASRWGGGSGYEQYF.